This T cell receptor beta chain appears in the sequencing data of a study of OX40 agonist ivuxolimab in advanced cancers. Broader study findings: The study found that CD8+ T cells averaged more expanded clones than CD4+.

This clone occurred once. What it binds is unknown. With 7 bases removed from V and 2 bases from J, the gap between germline ends came to 9 bases. This CDR3 has 14 amino acids. Germline V lookup: CDR1 MNHNY, CDR2 SVGAGI (reference sequence). Data came from immunoSEQ multiplex PCR; TCRdb stores just in-frame clones and leaves some out. The sample has 25,000 to 35,000 clones, 60% to 85% seen once. The chain carries TRBV6-6 and TRBJ2-6, with D uncertain. The sample consisted of CD4+ or CD8+ T cells sorted from blood, taken in a trial of the OX40 agonist ivuxolimab. The sequence derives from an adult with an advanced solid tumor such as melanoma, head and neck, liver or kidney cancer. CDR3 protein: CASIGVAGANVLTF. CDR3 nucleotides: TGTGCCAGCATAGGCGTTGCTGGGGCCAACGTCCTGACTTTC.